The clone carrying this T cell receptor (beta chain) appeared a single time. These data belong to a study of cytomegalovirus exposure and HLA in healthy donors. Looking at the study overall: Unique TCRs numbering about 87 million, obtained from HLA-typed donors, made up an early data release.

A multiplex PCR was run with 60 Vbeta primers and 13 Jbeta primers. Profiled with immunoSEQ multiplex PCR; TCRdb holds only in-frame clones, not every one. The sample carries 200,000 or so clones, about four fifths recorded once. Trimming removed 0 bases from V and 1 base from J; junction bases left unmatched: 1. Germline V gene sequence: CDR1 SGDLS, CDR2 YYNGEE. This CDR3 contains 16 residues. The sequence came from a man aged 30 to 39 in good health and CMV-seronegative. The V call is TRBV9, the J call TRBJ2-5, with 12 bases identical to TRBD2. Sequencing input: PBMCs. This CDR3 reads CASSVGTSGAQETQYF. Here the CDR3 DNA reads TGTGCCAGCAGCGTAGGGACTAGCGGGGCCCAAGAGACCCAGTACTTC.